The 32 T cell receptor beta chains given below trace back to one sample, sequenced in a study of post-analysis software for immune sequencing data. Whole-study findings and limits: Compared with controls, patients had more of about 5 TRBV segments, including TRBV5-6, TRBV5-1 and TRBV20-1.

Built from TCR beta cDNA, the libraries had unique molecular identifiers in them. TCRdb called the PCR reads again in MiXCR, with one record for every CDR3 protein. The data hold 250,000 to 300,000 distinct CDR3 sequences, with 36% observed a single time. What these receptors recognize is not known. Input material: blood. The source is a girl aged 5-17 years with multiple sclerosis.

On this clonotype: This may arise from a read error, as a much more abundant clone is one base away. J is TRBJ2-7 and V is TRBV7-2; 9 nucleotides agree with TRBD1. The germline V gene has CDR1 SGHTA and CDR2 FQGNSA. J lost 7 bases, V lost 5 bases, and 6 bases had no gene match. The CDR3 has 13 residues. CDR3 amino acids: CASSQDRGGEQYF. CDR3 bases: TGTGCCAGCAGCCAGGACAGGGGTGGGGAGCAGTACTTC.

The gene calls are TRBV11-2 and TRBJ2-2; D uncertain. Germline CDR1 reads SGHAT; CDR2 reads FQNNGV. This CDR3 spans 14 amino acids. Between the trimmed V and J ends, which lost 5 bases and 0 bases, there was a span of 7 bases. DNA of the CDR3: TGTGCCAGCAGCGTGGACCCGAACACCGGGGAGCTGTTTTTT. Its translation is CASSVDPNTGELFF. Together with reference TRBV11-2 and TRBJ2-2, the CDR3 gives the full variable domain: EAGVAQSPRYKIIEKRQSVAFWCNPISGHATLYWYQQILGQGPKLLIQFQNNGVVDDSQLPKDRFSAERLKGVDSTLKIQPAKLEDSAVYLCASSVDPNTGELFFGEGSRLTVL.

V usage is TRBV20-1 and J usage is TRBJ2-5; TRBD1 aligns across 11 bases. The better agreement between TRBJ2-7 and the DNA end casts doubt on the J call. The CDR3 is 13 amino acids. The germline CDR1 and CDR2 sequences are DFQATT and SNEGSKA (reference sequence). The CDR3 DNA reads as TGCAGTGCTACGGGACAGGGGGGGTACGAGCAGTACTTC. It translates to CSATGQGGYEQYF.

A word on this clonotype: Possible read error: a much larger clone is one base away. The chain combines TRBV28 with TRBJ2-1, with a weak D call TRBD2 (6 bases). This CDR3 spans 17 amino acids. V shed 8 bases and J shed 0 bases, with 20 bases lying between them. CDR1 is MDHEN, CDR2 SYDVKM, per germline. The CDR3 spells CASGSPRNGGSYNEQFF. Here the CDR3 DNA reads TGTGCCAGCGGTTCCCCGCGGAACGGGGGCTCCTACAATGAGCAGTTCTTC.

This clonotype was found a few times. A much larger clone lies a single base off, so this may be a read error. The chain couples TRBV3-1 to TRBJ2-7; TRBD2 aligns across 7 bases. With 6 bases clipped from V and 7 bases from J, the junction kept 18 bases outside the gene matches. The CDR3 sequence is 16 residues long. Germline V gene sequence: CDR1 LGHDT, CDR2 YNNKEL (reference sequence). CDR3 DNA sequence: TGTGCCAGCAGTCCCCGAGGGGCGGGAGTAGCAAATGAGCAGTACTTC. Its translation: CASSPRGAGVANEQYF.

The chain recombines TRBV5-1 with TRBJ2-5; tentative D call: TRBD2 (5 bases). Per germline, CDR1 SGHRS and CDR2 YFSETQ. V lost 5 bases to trimming and J lost 2 bases, with 16 bases between them. The CDR3 consists of 15 residues. The CDR3: CASRLRPGLQETQYF. DNA of the CDR3: TGCGCCAGCAGGTTACGGCCGGGGTTACAAGAGACCCAGTACTTC. Combining the CDR3 with reference TRBV5-1 and TRBJ2-5 gives the whole variable domain KAGVTQTPRYLIKTRGQQVTLSCSPISGHRSVSWYQQTPGQGLQFLFEYFSETQRNKGNFPGRFSGRQFSNSRSEMNVSTLELGDSALYLCASRLRPGLQETQYFGPGTRLLVL.

The chain couples TRBV20-1 to TRBJ2-5; TRBD2 matches 10 bases. CDR3 length equals 13 residues. Germline V gene lookup returns CDR1 DFQATT and CDR2 SNEGSKA (reference sequence). V was clipped by 7 bases and J by 4 bases; unmatched bases: 6. CDR3 nucleotides: TGCAGTGTCCGAGCGGGGGGGCCAGAGACCCAGTACTTC. It translates to CSVRAGGPETQYF.

With regard to this clonotype: With a much larger clone just one base away, this may be a read error. The V and J genes are TRBV29-1 and TRBJ1-2; D remains ambiguous. Trimming removed 7 bases at V and 5 bases at J, with 20 bases between. CDR1 is SQVTM, CDR2 ANQGSEA, per germline. CDR3 length equals 14 residues. The CDR3 loop reads CSASSADYHYGYTF. The DNA of the CDR3 is TGCAGCGCCTCTAGTGCAGACTATCATTATGGCTACACCTTC.

V usage is TRBV12-3 or TRBV12-4 and J usage is TRBJ2-7; D is undetermined. V was clipped by 5 bases and J by 7 bases, with 18 bases between them. The CDR3 covers 14 residues. CDR3 region: CASSKRSPSVEQYF. In DNA form, the CDR3 reads TGTGCCAGCAGTAAACGGTCTCCGTCAGTAGAGCAGTACTTC.

This sequence joins TRBV29-1 and TRBJ1-1; a weak D match, TRBD1 (5 bases). This CDR3 has 13 residues. CDR1 and CDR2 from the germline V gene are SQVTM and ANQGSEA. The V gene lost 1 base and the J gene lost 1 base, with 7 bases spanning the gap. Here the CDR3 DNA reads TGCAGCGTTGAAGGGGGCGGGAACACTGAAGCTTTCTTT. It specifies CSVEGGGNTEAFF.

The J gene is TRBJ2-7, the V gene TRBV5-1; TRBD2 might be the D (6 bases). Germline loops: CDR1 SGHRS, CDR2 YFSETQ. CDR3 length: 14 residues. V lost 0 bases to trimming and J lost 7 bases, with 14 bases between them. For the CDR3, the DNA is TGCGCCAGCAGCTTGGAGGGGACTTACAATGAGCAGTACTTC. It encodes CASSLEGTYNEQYF.

This clonotype has more than one count but fewer than ten. V usage is TRBV20-1 and J usage is TRBJ2-7, with 7 bases identical to TRBD1. J lost 7 bases, V lost 3 bases, and 9 bases had no gene match. CDR1 and CDR2 (germline): DFQATT, SNEGSKA (reference sequence). This CDR3 spans 13 amino acids. The CDR3 nucleotides are TGCAGTGCTAGTAGGCAGGGGGTCAGGGAGCAGTACTTC. Amino acids: CSASRQGVREQYF.

The table lists this clonotype with many counts. CDR3 sequence: CATSDRLALTQYF. For the CDR3, the DNA is TGTGCCACCAGTGACCGACTAGCGTTAACGCAGTATTTT. The chain combines TRBV24-1 with TRBJ2-3; 8 bases match TRBD2. V trimming: 4 bases; J trimming: 9 bases; junction bases outside the gene matches: 5. In germline, CDR1 is KGHDR, CDR2 SFDVKD. The CDR3 sequence is 13 residues long.

This clonotype was picked up many times. The chain combines TRBV28 with TRBJ2-1, with 10 bases aligning to TRBD2. Germline V gene data show CDR1 as MDHEN and CDR2 as SYDVKM. The CDR3 is made up of 14 amino acids. With 8 bases clipped from V and 4 bases from J, the junction kept 5 bases outside the gene matches. CDR3: CASWQAGGYNEQFF. CDR3 DNA sequence: TGTGCCAGCTGGCAAGCGGGGGGGTACAATGAGCAGTTCTTC. Looking up the rest from reference TRBV28 and TRBJ2-1 gives the full variable domain: DVKVTQSSRYLVKRTGEKVFLECVQDMDHENMFWYRQDPGLGLRLIYFSYDVKMKEKGDIPEGYSVSREKKERFSLILESASTNQTSMYLCASWQAGGYNEQFFGPGTRLTVL.

At least ten counts were recorded for this clonotype. The V and J genes are TRBV6-6 and TRBJ2-1; 12 nucleotides match TRBD2. This CDR3 spans 17 amino acids. V lost 7 bases to trimming and J lost 9 bases; unmatched junction nucleotides: 16. Germline V gene sequence: CDR1 MNHNY, CDR2 SVGAGI (reference sequence). CDR3 residues: CASTSPRLAGGPGEQFF. The CDR3 nucleotides are TGTGCCAGCACCTCACCCCGCCTAGCGGGAGGGCCGGGTGAGCAGTTCTTC.

As concerns this clonotype: This sequence may be a read error, since a much larger clone differs from it by one base. The chain is built from TRBV7-9 and TRBJ2-3; D may match TRBD1 or TRBD2 (5 bases each). The CDR3 consists of 15 residues. Germline V gene data show CDR1 as SEHNR and CDR2 as FQNEAQ (reference sequence). CDR3 sequence reads: CASSRRDPTVDMQYF. CDR3 bases: TGTGCCAGCAGCCGAAGGGACCCAACGGTAGATATGCAGTATTTT.

This clonotype was found once. The chain couples TRBV6-2 or TRBV6-3 to TRBJ2-1; 7 bases map to TRBD2. From germline, CDR1 is MNHEY and CDR2 SVGEGT. The V gene end was trimmed by 9 bases and the J gene end by 0 bases; junction bases not matched to a gene: 2. This CDR3 comprises 13 residues. The CDR3 is CARWGGSYNEQFF. CDR3 coding DNA: TGTGCCAGGTGGGGGGGCTCCTACAATGAGCAGTTCTTC.

This clonotype came up many times. The rearrangement uses TRBV20-1 and TRBJ2-6, with 9 positions matching TRBD2. The CDR3 contains 17 residues. Per germline, CDR1 DFQATT and CDR2 SNEGSKA (reference sequence). The junction had 4 bases not matched to a gene; V was cut back by 1 base and J by 0 bases. The CDR3 DNA follows: TGCAGTGCTAGAGGACTAGCGGCAAGCTCTGGGGCCAACGTCCTGACTTTC. It yields the protein CSARGLAASSGANVLTF.

This clonotype was observed at least ten times. This rearrangement joins TRBV27 to TRBJ2-1; 8 bases match TRBD2. V lost 4 bases, J lost 4 bases, and 9 bases stayed unmatched. The germline gives CDR1 MNHEY, CDR2 SMNVEV (reference sequence). CDR3 length: 16 residues. The CDR3 DNA is TGTGCCAGCAGTTCTATCCCCAGCGGGGGTTACAATGAGCAGTTCTTC. The encoded protein is CASSSIPSGGYNEQFF.

This clonotype was seen once. V gene TRBV10-3 combines with J gene TRBJ2-6; 9 nucleotides match TRBD1. The germline CDR1 and CDR2 sequences are ENHRY and SYGVKD. The CDR3 consists of 18 residues. Unmatched junction bases numbered 12, after V lost 5 bases and J lost 4 bases. The CDR3 sequence is CAISLSPGQGGGANVLTF. DNA for the CDR3: TGTGCCATCAGTCTCAGTCCGGGACAGGGAGGCGGGGCCAACGTCCTGACTTTC.

The table lists this clonotype with a few counts. The chain couples TRBV27 to TRBJ2-2; weak D call: TRBD2 (6 bases). Between the trimmed V and J ends, which lost 6 bases and 0 bases, there was a span of 14 bases. CDR3 size: 16 residues. Looked up from germline, CDR1 is MNHEY and CDR2 is SMNVEV (reference sequence). The CDR3 sequence is CASSNRRDANTGELFF. DNA of the CDR3: TGTGCCAGCAGCAACCGGCGGGACGCGAACACCGGGGAGCTGTTTTTT.

The CDR3 loop reads CASGQNIETQYF. The CDR3 DNA is TGTGCCAGCGGACAAAACATCGAGACCCAGTACTTC. The chain recombines TRBV27 with TRBJ2-5, with a possible D match to TRBD1 (5 bases). Trimming stripped 8 bases from V and 5 bases from J, with 12 bases between. This CDR3 spans 12 amino acids. Germline V gene data show CDR1 as MNHEY and CDR2 as SMNVEV (reference sequence).

The genes are TRBV27 and TRBJ1-1; D might be TRBD1 (5 bases). This CDR3 is 14 amino acids long. Trimming shortened V by 8 bases and J by 5 bases, and 18 bases separated the two germline ends. The V gene's germline CDR1 is MNHEY and CDR2 SMNVEV (reference sequence). In nucleotides, the CDR3 is TGTGCCAGCGCCAGTGGGGGTGTTAGAACTGAAGCTTTCTTT. It translates to CASASGGVRTEAFF.

The chain couples TRBV7-3 to TRBJ1-1; D gene unclear. V was trimmed by 8 bases and J by 0 bases, leaving 10 bases between them. This CDR3 comprises 13 residues. The germline gives CDR1 SGHTA, CDR2 FQGTGA. CDR3 sequence: CASGMGLNTEAFF. CDR3 DNA: TGTGCCAGCGGGATGGGTCTGAACACTGAAGCTTTCTTT.

This clonotype was counted a few times. J is TRBJ2-7 and V is TRBV27; unclear D gene. Germline CDR1 reads MNHEY; CDR2 reads SMNVEV (reference sequence). V was pared by 2 bases and J by 1 base, with 9 bases between. The CDR3 sequence is 14 residues long. CDR3 in DNA: TGTGCCAGCAGTTTAAGTCTAACTTCCTACGAGCAGTACTTC. Translated, it gives CASSLSLTSYEQYF.

The table lists this clonotype with many counts. The genes are TRBV7-2 and TRBJ2-1; D possibly uses TRBD1 or TRBD2 (5 bases each). The CDR3 is made up of 15 amino acids. V lost 4 bases and J 0 bases, leaving 10 bases between the germline ends. CDR1 SGHTA and CDR2 FQGNSA come from the germline V gene. CDR3 in DNA: TGTGCCAGCAGCTCGGGGCCGCTCTCCTACAATGAGCAGTTCTTC. Its translation is CASSSGPLSYNEQFF.

This clonotype was found many times. J is TRBJ1-1 and V is TRBV14; 8 nucleotides align to TRBD1. Trimming cost V 5 bases and J 1 base; bases outside gene matches: 6. This CDR3 has 15 residues. Germline-derived CDR1 and CDR2 are SGHDN and FVKESK. The CDR3 is CASSTPTGANTEAFF. The CDR3 DNA reads as TGTGCCAGCAGCACCCCGACAGGGGCGAACACTGAAGCTTTCTTT.

The chain links TRBV20-1 to TRBJ1-5; D uncertain. The germline CDR1 and CDR2 sequences are DFQATT and SNEGSKA (reference sequence). The CDR3 runs to 15 residues. Between the trimmed V and J ends, which lost 0 bases and 0 bases, there was a span of 9 bases. The CDR3 protein is CSARDRIYSNQPQHF. The CDR3 bases are TGCAGTGCTAGAGATAGGATTTATAGCAATCAGCCCCAGCATTTT.

This clonotype was observed a few times. The chain links TRBV11-2 to TRBJ1-1, with a possible D match to TRBD1 (6 bases). There are 16 residues in the CDR3. The germline V gene encodes CDR1 SGHAT and CDR2 FQNNGV. The V end was cut by 7 bases, the J end by 2 bases, with 20 bases between. CDR3 residues: CASILIGGGVNTEAFF. The CDR3, as DNA: TGTGCCAGCATTCTCATAGGGGGAGGGGTCAACACTGAAGCTTTCTTT.

DNA for the CDR3: TGTGCCAGCAATTCGCTAGCGGGCGACACCGGGGAGCTGTTTTTT. This gives the protein CASNSLAGDTGELFF. The rearrangement links TRBV2 to TRBJ2-2; TRBD2 matches 8 bases. The germline V gene encodes CDR1 SNHLY and CDR2 FYNNEI. The CDR3 extends over 15 amino acids. V gave up 7 bases and J gave up 3 bases; unmatched junction bases: 7. The full variable domain, with the rest looked up from reference TRBV2 and TRBJ2-2, is EPEVTQTPSHQVTQMGQEVILRCVPISNHLYFYWYRQILGQKVEFLVSFYNNEISEKSEIFDDQFSVERPDGSNFTLKIRSTKLEDSAMYFCASNSLAGDTGELFFGEGSRLTVL.

This clonotype was observed many times. V is TRBV2 and J is TRBJ1-5, with D uncertain. The germline gives CDR1 SNHLY, CDR2 FYNNEI. V lost 6 bases to trimming and J lost 7 bases, with 13 bases between them. This CDR3 spans 13 amino acids. The CDR3 nucleotides read TGTGCCAGCAGCCTGGACGGAAGACAGCCCCAGCATTTT. The encoded protein is CASSLDGRQPQHF.

In regard to this clonotype: It may be a read error: a sequence one base away is much more abundant. V and J are TRBV7-2 and TRBJ2-2; D is ambiguous. CDR3 length equals 13 residues. The V gene's germline CDR1 is SGHTA and CDR2 FQGNSA. The CDR3 region has the DNA TGTGCCCGCAGCTTTCGCGCGACCGGGGAGCTGTTTTTT. Translating gives CARSFRATGELFF.